This TCR beta chain stems from a study of blood T cell repertoires in COVID-19. Study information: Samples of COVID-19 (acute and convalescent) were obtained from the United States, Italy and Spain. From T cells, B-cell-depleted T cells, or PBMCs came the material, which was cDNA or gDNA.

Study processing details: Cell counts per sample came from amplifying reference gene primers. Produced via immunoSEQ multiplex PCR; TCRdb's table is partial and in-frame only. V, J and clone size are taken as reported in that table, and D and trimming were inferred from the DNA itself. This table holds approximately 150,000 clones, around 83% found once. This clone was found a few times. The CDR3 runs to 16 residues. Germline values: CDR1 MNHNS, CDR2 SASEGT. J was trimmed by 4 bases and V by 4 bases; bases with no gene match: 6. The clonotype comes from a woman aged 70-85 years who had recovered from COVID-19. Input material: peripheral blood. The V gene is TRBV6-1, the J gene TRBJ2-1; 11 bases line up with TRBD2. The CDR3 here is CASSAPGTSGYNEQFF. CDR3 bases: TGTGCCAGCAGTGCCCCCGGGACTAGCGGTTACAATGAGCAGTTCTTC.